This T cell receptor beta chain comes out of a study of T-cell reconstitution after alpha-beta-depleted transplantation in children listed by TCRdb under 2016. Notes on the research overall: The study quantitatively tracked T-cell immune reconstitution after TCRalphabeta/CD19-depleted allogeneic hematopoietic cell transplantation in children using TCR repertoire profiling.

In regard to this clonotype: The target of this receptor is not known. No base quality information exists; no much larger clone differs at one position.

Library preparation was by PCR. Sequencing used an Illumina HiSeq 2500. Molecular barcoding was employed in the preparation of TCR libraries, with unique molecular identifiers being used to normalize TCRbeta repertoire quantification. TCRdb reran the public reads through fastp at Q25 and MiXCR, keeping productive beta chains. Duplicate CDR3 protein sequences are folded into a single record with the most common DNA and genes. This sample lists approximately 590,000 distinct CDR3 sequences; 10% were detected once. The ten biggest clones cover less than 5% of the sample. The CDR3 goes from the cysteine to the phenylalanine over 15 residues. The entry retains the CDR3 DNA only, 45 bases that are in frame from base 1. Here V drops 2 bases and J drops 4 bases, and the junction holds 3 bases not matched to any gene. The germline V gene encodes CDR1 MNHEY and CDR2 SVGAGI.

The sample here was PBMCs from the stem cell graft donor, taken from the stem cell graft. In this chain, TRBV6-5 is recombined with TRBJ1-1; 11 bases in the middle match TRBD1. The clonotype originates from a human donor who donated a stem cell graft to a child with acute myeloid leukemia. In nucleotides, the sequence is TGTGCCAGCAGTTACGCCGGACAGGGGGCCACTGAAGCTTTCTTT. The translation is CASSYAGQGATEAFF.